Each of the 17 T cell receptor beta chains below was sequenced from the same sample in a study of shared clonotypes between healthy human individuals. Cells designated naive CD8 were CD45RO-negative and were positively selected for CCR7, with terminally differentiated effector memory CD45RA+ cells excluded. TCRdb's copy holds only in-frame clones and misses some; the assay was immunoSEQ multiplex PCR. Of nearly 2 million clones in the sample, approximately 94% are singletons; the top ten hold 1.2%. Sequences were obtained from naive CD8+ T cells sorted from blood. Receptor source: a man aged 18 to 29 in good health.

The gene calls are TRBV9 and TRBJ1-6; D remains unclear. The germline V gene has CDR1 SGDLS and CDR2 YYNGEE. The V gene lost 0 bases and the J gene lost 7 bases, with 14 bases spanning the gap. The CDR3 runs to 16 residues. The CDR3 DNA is TGTGCCAGCAGCGTAGGGGGTCCGTTCCAGAATTCACCCCTCCACTTT. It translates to CASSVGGPFQNSPLHF.

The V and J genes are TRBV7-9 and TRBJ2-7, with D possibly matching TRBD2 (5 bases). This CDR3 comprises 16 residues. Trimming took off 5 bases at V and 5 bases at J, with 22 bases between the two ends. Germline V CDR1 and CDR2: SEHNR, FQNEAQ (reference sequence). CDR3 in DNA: TGTGCCAGCAGCCCCTCGAGGGCGGATTTGGGCCACGAGCAGTACTTC. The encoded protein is CASSPSRADLGHEQYF.

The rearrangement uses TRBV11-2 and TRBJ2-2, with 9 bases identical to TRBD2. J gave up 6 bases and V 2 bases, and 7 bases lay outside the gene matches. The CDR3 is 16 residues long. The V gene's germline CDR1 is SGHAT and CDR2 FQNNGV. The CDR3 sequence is CASSLLAGLKAGELFF. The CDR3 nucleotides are TGTGCCAGCAGCTTACTAGCGGGACTGAAGGCCGGGGAGCTGTTTTTT.

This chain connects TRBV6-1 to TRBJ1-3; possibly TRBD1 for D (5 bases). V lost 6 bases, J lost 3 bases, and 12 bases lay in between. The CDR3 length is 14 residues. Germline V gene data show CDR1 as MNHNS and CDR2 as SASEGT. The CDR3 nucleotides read TGTGCCAGCAGCGAACCGGGGGTTGGAAACACCATATATTTT. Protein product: CASSEPGVGNTIYF.

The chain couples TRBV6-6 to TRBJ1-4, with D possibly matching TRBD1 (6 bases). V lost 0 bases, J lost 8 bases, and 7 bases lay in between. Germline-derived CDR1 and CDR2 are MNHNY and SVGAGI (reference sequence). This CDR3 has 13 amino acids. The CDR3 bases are TGTGCCAGCAGTTACTCGGACAGCGAAAAACTGTTTTTT. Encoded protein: CASSYSDSEKLFF.

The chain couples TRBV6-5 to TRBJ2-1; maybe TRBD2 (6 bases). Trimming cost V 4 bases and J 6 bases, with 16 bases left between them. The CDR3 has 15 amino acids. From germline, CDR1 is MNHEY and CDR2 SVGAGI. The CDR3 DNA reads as TGTGCCAGCAGTTTTATGGAGGGCCTTGGCAATGAGCAGTTCTTC. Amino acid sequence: CASSFMEGLGNEQFF.

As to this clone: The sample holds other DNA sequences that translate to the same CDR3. The CDR3 spells CASSQDLGLSYEQYF. For the CDR3, the DNA is TGCGCCAGCAGCCAAGATTTGGGACTCTCCTACGAGCAGTACTTC. The rearrangement joins TRBV4-3 to TRBJ2-7, with D maybe TRBD2 (6 bases). Deletions cut 0 bases from V and 0 bases from J, with 9 bases between. CDR1 is LGHNA, CDR2 YSLEER, per germline. The CDR3 runs 15 residues.

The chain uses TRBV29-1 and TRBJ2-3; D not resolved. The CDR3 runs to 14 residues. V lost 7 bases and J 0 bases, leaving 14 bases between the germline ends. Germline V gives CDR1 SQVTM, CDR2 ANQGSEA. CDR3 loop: CSAHDLASTDTQYF. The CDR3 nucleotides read TGCAGCGCCCACGACCTTGCTAGCACAGATACGCAGTATTTT.

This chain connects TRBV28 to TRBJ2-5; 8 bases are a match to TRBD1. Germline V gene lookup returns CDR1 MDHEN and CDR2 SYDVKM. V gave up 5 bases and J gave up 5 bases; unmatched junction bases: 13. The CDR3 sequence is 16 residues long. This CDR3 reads CASSPTGTGIRETQYF. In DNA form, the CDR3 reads TGTGCCAGCAGTCCTACGGGGACAGGAATACGGGAGACCCAGTACTTC.

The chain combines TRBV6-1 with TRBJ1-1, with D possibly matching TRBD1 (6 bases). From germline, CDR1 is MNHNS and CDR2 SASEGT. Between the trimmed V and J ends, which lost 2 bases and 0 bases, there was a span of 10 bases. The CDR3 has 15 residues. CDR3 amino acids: CASSERDTMNTEAFF. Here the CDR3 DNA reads TGTGCCAGCAGTGAAAGGGACACCATGAACACTGAAGCTTTCTTT.

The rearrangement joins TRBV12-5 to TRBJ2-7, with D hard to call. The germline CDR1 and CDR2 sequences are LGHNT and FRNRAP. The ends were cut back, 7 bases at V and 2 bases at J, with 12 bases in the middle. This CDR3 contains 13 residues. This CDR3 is CASEITDTYEQYF. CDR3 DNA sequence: TGTGCTAGTGAGATCACCGACACCTACGAGCAGTACTTC.

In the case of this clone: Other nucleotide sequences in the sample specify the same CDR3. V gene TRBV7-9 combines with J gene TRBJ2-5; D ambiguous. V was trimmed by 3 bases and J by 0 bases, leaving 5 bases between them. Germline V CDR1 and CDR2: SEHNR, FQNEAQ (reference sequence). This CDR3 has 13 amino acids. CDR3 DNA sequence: TGTGCCAGCAGCTTTCCCAACCAAGAGACCCAGTACTTC. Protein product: CASSFPNQETQYF. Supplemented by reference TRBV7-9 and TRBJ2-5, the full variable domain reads DTGVSQNPRHKITKRGQNVTFRCDPISEHNRLYWYRQTLGQGPEFLTYFQNEAQLEKSRLLSDRFSAERPKGSFSTLEIQRTEQGDSAMYLCASSFPNQETQYFGPGTRLLVL.

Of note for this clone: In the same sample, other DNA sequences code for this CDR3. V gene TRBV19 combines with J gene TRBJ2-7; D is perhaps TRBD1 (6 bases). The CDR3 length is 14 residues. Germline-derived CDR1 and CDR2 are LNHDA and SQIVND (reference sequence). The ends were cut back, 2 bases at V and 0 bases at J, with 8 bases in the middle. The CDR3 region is CASSIRQDSYEQYF. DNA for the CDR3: TGTGCCAGTAGTATAAGACAGGACTCCTACGAGCAGTACTTC.

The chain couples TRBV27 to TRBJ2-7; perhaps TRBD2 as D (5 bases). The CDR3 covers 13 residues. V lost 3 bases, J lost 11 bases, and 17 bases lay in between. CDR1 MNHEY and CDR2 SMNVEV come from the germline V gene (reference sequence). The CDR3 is CASSFGPSLGEYF. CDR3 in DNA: TGTGCCAGCAGTTTCGGACCTAGCCTTGGCGAGTACTTC.

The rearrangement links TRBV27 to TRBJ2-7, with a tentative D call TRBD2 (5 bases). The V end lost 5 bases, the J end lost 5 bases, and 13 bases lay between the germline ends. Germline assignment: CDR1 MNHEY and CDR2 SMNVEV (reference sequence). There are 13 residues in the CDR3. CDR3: CASSSLRENEQYF. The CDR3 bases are TGTGCCAGCAGTAGCTTGAGGGAGAACGAGCAGTACTTC.

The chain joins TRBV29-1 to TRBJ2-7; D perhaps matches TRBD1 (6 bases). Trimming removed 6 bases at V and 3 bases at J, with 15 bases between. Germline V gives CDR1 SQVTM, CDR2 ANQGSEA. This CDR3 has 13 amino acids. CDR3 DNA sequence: TGCAGCGTGGAGATTGACAGGAGCTACGAGCAGTACTTC. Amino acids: CSVEIDRSYEQYF.

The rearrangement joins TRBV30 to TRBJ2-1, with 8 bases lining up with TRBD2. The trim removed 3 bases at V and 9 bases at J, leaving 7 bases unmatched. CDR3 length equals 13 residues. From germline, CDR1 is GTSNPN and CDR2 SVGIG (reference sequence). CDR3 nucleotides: TGTGCCTGGAGCCTCGGACTAGCTGGTGAGCAGTTCTTC. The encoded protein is CAWSLGLAGEQFF.